The 11 T cell receptor beta chains below all came from one sample that was sequenced in a study of early T cells in non-severe SARS-CoV-2 infection. A single record per CDR3 protein comes from TCRdb applying MiXCR to the 5' RACE reads. The sample yields roughly 77,000 distinct CDR3 sequences, more than 10% seen once. Input material: whole blood. The receptor set was obtained from an adult who was a healthcare worker with PCR-confirmed SARS-CoV-2 infection or an uninfected control (not recorded which).

The gene calls are TRBV14 and TRBJ2-7; perhaps D is TRBD1 or TRBD2 (5 bases each). From germline, CDR1 is SGHDN and CDR2 FVKESK. The CDR3 has 13 residues. Trimming took off 4 bases at V and 11 bases at J, with 18 bases between the two ends. CDR3 in DNA: TGTGCCAGCAGCCGAGTGTCCGGGACGGGGAAGTACTTC. This gives the protein CASSRVSGTGKYF.

This clonotype was recorded a few times. This chain connects TRBV7-2 to TRBJ2-1; TRBD1 agrees at 8 bases. This CDR3 is built from 15 residues. V dropped 5 bases and J dropped 4; count of bases not matched to a gene: 7. Germline CDR1 and CDR2: SGHTA and FQGNSA. The CDR3 region is CASSRQGTWYNEQFF. In nucleotides, the CDR3 is TGTGCCAGCAGCCGACAGGGGACCTGGTACAATGAGCAGTTCTTC. The whole variable domain, filled in from reference TRBV7-2 and TRBJ2-1, reads GAGVSQSPSNKVTEKGKDVELRCDPISGHTALYWYRQSLGQGLEFLIYFQGNSAPDKSGLPSDRFSAERTGGSVSTLTIQRTQQEDSAVYLCASSRQGTWYNEQFFGPGTRLTVL.

This clonotype was counted a few times. The V and J genes are TRBV11-2 and TRBJ2-3; 14 nucleotides align to TRBD2. The trim removed 5 bases at V and 6 bases at J, leaving 10 bases unmatched. The CDR3 loop spans 17 amino acids. Germline assignment: CDR1 SGHAT and CDR2 FQNNGV. The CDR3, as DNA: TGTGCCAGCAGCGGAGGGACTAGCGGGAGCAATACGGATACGCAGTATTTT. This gives the protein CASSGGTSGSNTDTQYF.

In its sample, this clonotype was seen a few times. This sequence joins TRBV4-1 and TRBJ2-3; D is ambiguous. This CDR3 is built from 12 residues. The germline V gene encodes CDR1 MGHRA and CDR2 YSYEKL. Trimming removed 4 bases from V and 6 bases from J, with 8 bases in between. CDR3 sequence: CASSPPLDTQYF. CDR3 nucleotides: TGCGCCAGCAGCCCACCACTGGATACGCAGTATTTT.

The table lists this clonotype with many counts. The J gene is TRBJ2-5, the V gene TRBV20-1; D is undetermined. With 3 bases removed from V and 1 base from J, the gap between germline ends came to 9 bases. Germline CDR1 DFQATT, CDR2 SNEGSKA (reference sequence). The CDR3 is 13 residues long. The CDR3: CSASPSSQETQYF. CDR3 nucleotides: TGCAGTGCTAGCCCCAGTTCCCAAGAGACCCAGTACTTC.

V usage is TRBV7-6 and J usage is TRBJ1-6, with no clear D. CDR3 length: 14 amino acids. Germline values: CDR1 SGHVS, CDR2 FNYEAQ. The V end lost 1 base, the J end lost 6 bases, and 7 bases lay between the germline ends. The CDR3, as DNA: TGTGCCAGCAGCTTAGGAGGTGGTAATTCACCCCTCCACTTT. This encodes CASSLGGGNSPLHF.

V and J are TRBV2 and TRBJ2-7; 8 bases map to TRBD2. The trim removed 9 bases at V and 3 bases at J, leaving 13 bases unmatched. Germline-derived CDR1 and CDR2 are SNHLY and FYNNEI. The CDR3 extends over 15 amino acids. This CDR3 reads CASRAGTSGYYEQYF. Written as DNA, the CDR3 is TGTGCCAGTAGGGCCGGAACTAGCGGATACTACGAGCAGTACTTC.

Points on this clonotype: Given a much more abundant clone one base away, this may be a read error. In DNA form, the CDR3 reads TGTGCCAACAGTTTACAGGGGGGCAGTTTTGGTGAGCAGTTCTTC. This translates into CANSLQGGSFGEQFF. The chain uses TRBV5-6 and TRBJ2-1; TRBD1 matches 8 bases. This CDR3 has 15 amino acids. Trimming cost V 9 bases and J 9 bases; bases outside gene matches: 17. CDR1 and CDR2 from the germline V gene are SGHDT and YYEEEE.

This clonotype was detected ten times or more. This sequence joins TRBV18 and TRBJ1-2, with TRBD1 matching over 8 bases. This CDR3 has 17 amino acids. V was pared by 3 bases and J by 4 bases, with 13 bases of the junction left unmatched. From germline, CDR1 is KGHSH and CDR2 LQKENI. CDR3 protein: CASSPQGQAPNFYGYTF. The CDR3 DNA is TGTGCCAGCTCACCTCAGGGACAGGCCCCGAACTTCTATGGCTACACCTTC.

The chain links TRBV10-3 to TRBJ1-4; D may be TRBD1 (6 bases). CDR1 and CDR2 from the germline V gene are ENHRY and SYGVKD. This CDR3 contains 13 residues. V lost 8 bases, J lost 6 bases, and 13 bases lay in between. CDR3 in DNA: TGTGCCATCCAGAACAGGGAGGATGAAAAACTGTTTTTT. Amino acid sequence: CAIQNREDEKLFF.

This clonotype was counted at least ten times. The chain has TRBV18 and TRBJ2-7, with TRBD2 matching 11 bases. Trimming cost V 2 bases and J 6 bases; bases outside gene matches: 6. This CDR3 region has 15 residues. Germline V gene data show CDR1 as KGHSH and CDR2 as LQKENI. The CDR3 bases are TGTGCCAGCTCACCAAGATCGCTAGCGGGAGGCGAGCAGTACTTC. Translation gives CASSPRSLAGGEQYF.